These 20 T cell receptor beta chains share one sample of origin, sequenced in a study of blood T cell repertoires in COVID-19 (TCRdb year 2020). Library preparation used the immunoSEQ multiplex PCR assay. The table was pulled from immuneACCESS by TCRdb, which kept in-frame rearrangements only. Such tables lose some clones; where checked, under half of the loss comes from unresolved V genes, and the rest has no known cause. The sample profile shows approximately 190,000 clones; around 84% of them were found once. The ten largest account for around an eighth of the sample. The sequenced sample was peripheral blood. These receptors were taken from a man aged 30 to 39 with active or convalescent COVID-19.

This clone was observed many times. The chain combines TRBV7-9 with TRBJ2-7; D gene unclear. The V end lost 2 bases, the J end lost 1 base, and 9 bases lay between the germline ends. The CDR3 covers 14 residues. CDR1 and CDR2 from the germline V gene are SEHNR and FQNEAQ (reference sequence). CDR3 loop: CASSLIEHSYEQYF. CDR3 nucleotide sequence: TGTGCCAGCAGCTTAATTGAGCATTCCTACGAGCAGTACTTC. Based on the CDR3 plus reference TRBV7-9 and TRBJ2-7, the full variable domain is DTGVSQNPRHKITKRGQNVTFRCDPISEHNRLYWYRQTLGQGPEFLTYFQNEAQLEKSRLLSDRFSAERPKGSFSTLEIQRTEQGDSAMYLCASSLIEHSYEQYFGPGTRLTVT.

The CDR3 sequence: CAIRGTGKETQYF. CDR3 in DNA: TGTGCCATCAGGGGGACAGGGAAAGAGACCCAGTACTTC. The chain recombines TRBV10-3 with TRBJ2-5; 9 nucleotides align to TRBD1. The junction had 2 bases not matched to a gene; V was cut back by 6 bases and J by 3 bases. Germline CDR1 is ENHRY and CDR2 is SYGVKD. The CDR3 length is 13 residues.

The CDR3, as DNA: TGTGCCTGGAGTCGTCGGGGGGCCAATGAGCAGTTCTTC. It encodes CAWSRRGANEQFF. The chain joins TRBV30 to TRBJ2-1, with a possible D match to TRBD2 (7 bases). V lost 2 bases and J 6 bases, leaving 11 bases between the germline ends. The V gene's germline CDR1 is GTSNPN and CDR2 SVGIG (reference sequence). CDR3 size: 13 residues.

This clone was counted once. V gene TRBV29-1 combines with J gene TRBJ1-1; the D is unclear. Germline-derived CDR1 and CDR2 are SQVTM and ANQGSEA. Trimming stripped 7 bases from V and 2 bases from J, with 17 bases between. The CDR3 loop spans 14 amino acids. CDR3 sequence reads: CSGCLGCENTEAFF. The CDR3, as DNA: TGCAGCGGGTGTCTAGGCTGTGAAAACACTGAAGCTTTCTTT.

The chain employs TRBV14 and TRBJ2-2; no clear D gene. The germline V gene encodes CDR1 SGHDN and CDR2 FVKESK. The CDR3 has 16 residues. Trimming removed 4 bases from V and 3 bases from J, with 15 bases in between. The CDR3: CASSPGSGSYTGELFF. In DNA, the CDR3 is TGTGCCAGCAGCCCCGGTTCGGGTTCCTACACCGGGGAGCTGTTTTTT.

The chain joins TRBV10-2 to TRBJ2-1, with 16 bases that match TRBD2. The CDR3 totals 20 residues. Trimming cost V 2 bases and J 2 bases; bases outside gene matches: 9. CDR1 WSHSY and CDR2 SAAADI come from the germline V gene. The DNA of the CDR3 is TGCGCCAGCAGTGAGAGTGTCCCGGGACTAGCGGGGGGGCCCTACAATGAGCAGTTCTTC. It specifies CASSESVPGLAGGPYNEQFF.

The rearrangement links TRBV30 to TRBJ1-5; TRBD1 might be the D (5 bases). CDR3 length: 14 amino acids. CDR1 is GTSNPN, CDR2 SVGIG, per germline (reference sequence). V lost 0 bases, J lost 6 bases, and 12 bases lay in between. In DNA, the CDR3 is TGTGCCTGGAGTGTTGGGGGGGGAGGTCAGCCCCAGCATTTT. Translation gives CAWSVGGGGQPQHF.

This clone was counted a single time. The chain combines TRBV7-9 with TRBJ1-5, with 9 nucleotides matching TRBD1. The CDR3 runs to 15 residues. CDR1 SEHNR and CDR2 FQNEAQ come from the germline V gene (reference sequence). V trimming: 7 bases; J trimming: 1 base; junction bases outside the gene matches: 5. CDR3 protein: CASTWGTGSNQPQHF. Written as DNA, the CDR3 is TGTGCCAGCACTTGGGGGACAGGGAGCAATCAGCCCCAGCATTTT.

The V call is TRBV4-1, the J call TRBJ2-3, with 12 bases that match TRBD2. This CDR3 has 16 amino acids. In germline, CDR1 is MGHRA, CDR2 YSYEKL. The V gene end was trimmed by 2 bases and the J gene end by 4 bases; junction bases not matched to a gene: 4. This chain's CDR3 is CASSQLTSGSADTQYF. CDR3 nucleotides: TGCGCCAGCAGCCAATTGACTAGCGGGAGCGCAGATACGCAGTATTTT.

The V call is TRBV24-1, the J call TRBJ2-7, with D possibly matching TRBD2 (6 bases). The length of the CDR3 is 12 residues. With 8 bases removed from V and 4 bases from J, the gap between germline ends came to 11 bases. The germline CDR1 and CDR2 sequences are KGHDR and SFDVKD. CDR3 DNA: TGTGCCACCAAAAATCGGGGGTACGAGCAGTACGTC. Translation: CATKNRGYEQYV.

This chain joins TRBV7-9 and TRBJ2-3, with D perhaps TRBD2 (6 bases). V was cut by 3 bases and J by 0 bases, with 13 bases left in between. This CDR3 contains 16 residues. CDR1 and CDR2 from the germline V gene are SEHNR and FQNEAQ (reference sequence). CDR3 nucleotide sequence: TGTGCCAGCAGCTTCCTCGGGGGTCTTAGCACAGATACGCAGTATTTT. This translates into CASSFLGGLSTDTQYF.

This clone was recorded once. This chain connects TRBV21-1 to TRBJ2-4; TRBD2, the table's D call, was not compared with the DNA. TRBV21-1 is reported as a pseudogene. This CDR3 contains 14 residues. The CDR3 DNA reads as TGTGCCAGCACCCCGTCCCTAGCCAAAAACATTCAGTACTTC. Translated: CASTPSLAKNIQYF.

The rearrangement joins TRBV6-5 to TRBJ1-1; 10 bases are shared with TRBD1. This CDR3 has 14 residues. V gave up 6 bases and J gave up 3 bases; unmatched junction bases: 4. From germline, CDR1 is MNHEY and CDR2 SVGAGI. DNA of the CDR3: TGTGCCAGCAGGTCCGGACAGGGGGACACTGAAGCTTTCTTT. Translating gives CASRSGQGDTEAFF.

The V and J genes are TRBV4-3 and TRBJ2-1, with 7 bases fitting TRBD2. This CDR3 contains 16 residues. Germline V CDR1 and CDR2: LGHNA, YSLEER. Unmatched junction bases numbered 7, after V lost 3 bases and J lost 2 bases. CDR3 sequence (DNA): TGCGCCAGCAGCCAGAACCTAGCGGCAACCTACAATGAGCAGTTCTTC. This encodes CASSQNLAATYNEQFF.

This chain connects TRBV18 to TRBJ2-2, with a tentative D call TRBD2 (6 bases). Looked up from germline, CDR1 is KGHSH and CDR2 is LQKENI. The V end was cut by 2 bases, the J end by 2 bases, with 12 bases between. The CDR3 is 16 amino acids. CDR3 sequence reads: CASSPSQGGNTGELFF. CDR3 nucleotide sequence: TGTGCCAGCTCACCAAGTCAGGGAGGTAACACCGGGGAGCTGTTTTTT.

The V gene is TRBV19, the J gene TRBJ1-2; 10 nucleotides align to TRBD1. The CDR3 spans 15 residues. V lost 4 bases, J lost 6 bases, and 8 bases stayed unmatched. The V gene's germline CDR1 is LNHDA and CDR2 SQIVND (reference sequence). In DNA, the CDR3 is TGTGCCAGTAGTACCAGACAGGGGGCAAGGGATGGCTACACCTTC. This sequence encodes CASSTRQGARDGYTF.

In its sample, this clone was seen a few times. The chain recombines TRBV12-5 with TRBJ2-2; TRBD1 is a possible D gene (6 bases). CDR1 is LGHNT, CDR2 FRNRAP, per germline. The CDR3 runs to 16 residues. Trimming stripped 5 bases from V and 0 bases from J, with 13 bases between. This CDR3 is CASGPQQGPNTGELFF. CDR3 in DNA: TGTGCTAGTGGTCCCCAACAGGGACCGAACACCGGGGAGCTGTTTTTT.

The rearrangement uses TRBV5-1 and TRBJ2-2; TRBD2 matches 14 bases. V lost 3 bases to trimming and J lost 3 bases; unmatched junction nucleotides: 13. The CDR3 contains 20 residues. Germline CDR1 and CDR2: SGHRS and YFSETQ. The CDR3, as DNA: TGCGCCAGCAGCTATACCGGGACTAGCGGGGGCCCTCACTACACCGGGGAGCTGTTTTTT. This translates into CASSYTGTSGGPHYTGELFF.

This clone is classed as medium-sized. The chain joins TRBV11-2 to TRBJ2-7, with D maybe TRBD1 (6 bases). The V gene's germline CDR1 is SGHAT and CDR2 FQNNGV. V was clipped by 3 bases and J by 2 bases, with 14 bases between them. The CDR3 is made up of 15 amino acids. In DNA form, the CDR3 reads TGTGCCAGCAGCTTTAGGGACACCGGTGCCTACGAGCAGTACTTC. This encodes CASSFRDTGAYEQYF.

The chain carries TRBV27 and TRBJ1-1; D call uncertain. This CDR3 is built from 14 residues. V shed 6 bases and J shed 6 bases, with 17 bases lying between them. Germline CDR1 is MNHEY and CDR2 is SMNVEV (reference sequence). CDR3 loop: CASRTWAAPSEAFF. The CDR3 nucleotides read TGTGCCAGCAGAACCTGGGCTGCTCCCTCTGAAGCTTTCTTT.